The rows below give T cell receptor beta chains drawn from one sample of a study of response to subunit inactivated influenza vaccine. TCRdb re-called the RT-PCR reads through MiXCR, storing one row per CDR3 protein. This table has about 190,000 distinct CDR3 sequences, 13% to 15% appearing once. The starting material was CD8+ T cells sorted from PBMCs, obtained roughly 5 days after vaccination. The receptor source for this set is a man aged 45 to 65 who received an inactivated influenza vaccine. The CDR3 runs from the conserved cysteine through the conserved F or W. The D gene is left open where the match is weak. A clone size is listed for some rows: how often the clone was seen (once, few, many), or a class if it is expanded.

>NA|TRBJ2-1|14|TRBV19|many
CASSFQGNTPEQFF
TGTGCCAGTAGTTTCCAGGGGAATACTCCTGAGCAGTTCTTC
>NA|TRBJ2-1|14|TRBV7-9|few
CASSPGDHHNEQFF
TGTGCCAGCAGCCCAGGGGACCATCACAATGAGCAGTTCTTC
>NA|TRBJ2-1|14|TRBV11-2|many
CASRVGAGNNEQFF
TGTGCCAGCAGGGTGGGTGCAGGAAACAATGAGCAGTTCTTC
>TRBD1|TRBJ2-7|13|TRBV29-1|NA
CSVMTGLIYEQYF
TGCAGCGTAATGACAGGGCTCATCTACGAGCAGTACTTC
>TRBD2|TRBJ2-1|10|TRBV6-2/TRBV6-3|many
CASWGGEQFF
TGTGCCAGTTGGGGGGGGGAGCAGTTCTTC
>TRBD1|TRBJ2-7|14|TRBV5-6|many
CASSPLGQPDEQYF
TGTGCCAGCAGCCCTTTGGGACAGCCTGACGAGCAGTACTTC
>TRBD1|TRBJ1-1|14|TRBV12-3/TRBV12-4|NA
CASSPSGQSTEAFF
TGTGCCAGCAGTCCCTCGGGACAGTCCACTGAAGCTTTCTTT
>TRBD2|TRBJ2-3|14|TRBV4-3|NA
CASSQPGLVGTQYF
TGCGCCAGCAGCCAACCCGGACTAGTGGGTACGCAGTATTTT
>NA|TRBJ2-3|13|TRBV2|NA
CASSVGYTDTQYF
TGTGCCAGCAGTGTCGGCTACACAGATACGCAGTATTTT
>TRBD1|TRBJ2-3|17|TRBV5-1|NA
CASSLPPQGVSTDTQYF
TGCGCCAGCAGCTTACCGCCACAGGGGGTGAGCACAGATACGCAGTATTTT